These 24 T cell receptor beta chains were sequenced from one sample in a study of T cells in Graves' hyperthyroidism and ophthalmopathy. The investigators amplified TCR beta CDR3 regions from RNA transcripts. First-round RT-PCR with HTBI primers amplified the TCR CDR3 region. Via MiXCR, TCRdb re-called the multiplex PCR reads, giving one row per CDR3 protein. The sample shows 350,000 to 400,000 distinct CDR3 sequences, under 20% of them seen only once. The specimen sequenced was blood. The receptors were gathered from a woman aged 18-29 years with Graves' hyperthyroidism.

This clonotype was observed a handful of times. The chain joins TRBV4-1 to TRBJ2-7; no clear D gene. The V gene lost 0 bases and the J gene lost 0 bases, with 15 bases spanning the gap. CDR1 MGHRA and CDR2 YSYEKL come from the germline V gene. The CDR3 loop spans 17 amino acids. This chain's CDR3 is CASSQDGGPMGSYEQYF. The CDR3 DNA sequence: TGCGCCAGCAGCCAAGATGGCGGCCCCATGGGCTCCTACGAGCAGTACTTC.

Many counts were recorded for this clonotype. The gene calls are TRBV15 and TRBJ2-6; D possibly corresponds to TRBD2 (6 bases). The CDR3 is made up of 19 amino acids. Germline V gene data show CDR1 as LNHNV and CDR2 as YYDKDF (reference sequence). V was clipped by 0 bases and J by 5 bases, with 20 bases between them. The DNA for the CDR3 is TGTGCCACCAGCAGAGATCTCGAGTCGCGGGAATTCTGGGCCAACGTCCTGACTTTC. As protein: CATSRDLESREFWANVLTF.

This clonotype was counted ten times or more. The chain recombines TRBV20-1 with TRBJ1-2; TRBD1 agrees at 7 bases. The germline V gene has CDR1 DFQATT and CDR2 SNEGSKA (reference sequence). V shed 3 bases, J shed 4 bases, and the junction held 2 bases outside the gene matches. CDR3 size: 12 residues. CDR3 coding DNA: TGCAGTGCTAGGGGGACAGTCTATGGCTACACCTTC. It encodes CSARGTVYGYTF.

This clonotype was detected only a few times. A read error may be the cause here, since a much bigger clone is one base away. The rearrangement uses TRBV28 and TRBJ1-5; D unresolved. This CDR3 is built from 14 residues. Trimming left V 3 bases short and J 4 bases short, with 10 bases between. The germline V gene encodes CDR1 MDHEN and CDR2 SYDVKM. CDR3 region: CASSFKGRNQPQHF. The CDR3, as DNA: TGTGCCAGCAGTTTTAAGGGTCGGAATCAGCCCCAGCATTTT.

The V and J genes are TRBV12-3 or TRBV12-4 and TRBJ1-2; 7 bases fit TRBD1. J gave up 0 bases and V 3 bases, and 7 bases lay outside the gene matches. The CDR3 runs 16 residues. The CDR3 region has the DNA TGTGCCAGCAGTTTCGACAGGGTGTCCTCTAACTATGGCTACACCTTC. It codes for CASSFDRVSSNYGYTF.

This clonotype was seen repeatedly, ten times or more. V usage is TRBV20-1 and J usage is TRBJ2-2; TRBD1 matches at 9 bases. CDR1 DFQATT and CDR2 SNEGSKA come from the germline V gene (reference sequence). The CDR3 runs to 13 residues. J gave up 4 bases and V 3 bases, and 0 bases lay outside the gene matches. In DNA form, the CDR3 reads TGCAGTGCTAGGGACAGGGGCACCGGGGAGCTGTTTTTT. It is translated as CSARDRGTGELFF.

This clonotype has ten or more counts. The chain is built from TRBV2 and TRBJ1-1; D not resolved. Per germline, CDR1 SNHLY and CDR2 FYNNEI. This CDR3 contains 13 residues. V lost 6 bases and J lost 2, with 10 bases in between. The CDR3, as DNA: TGTGCCAGCAGACCCGACGGAAACACTGAAGCTTTCTTT. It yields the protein CASRPDGNTEAFF.

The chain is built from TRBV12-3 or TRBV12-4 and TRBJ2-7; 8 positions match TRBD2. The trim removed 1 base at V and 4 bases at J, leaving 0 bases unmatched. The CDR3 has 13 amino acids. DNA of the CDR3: TGTGCCAGCAGTTTAGAGCGGGGGTACGAGCAGTACTTC. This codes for CASSLERGYEQYF.

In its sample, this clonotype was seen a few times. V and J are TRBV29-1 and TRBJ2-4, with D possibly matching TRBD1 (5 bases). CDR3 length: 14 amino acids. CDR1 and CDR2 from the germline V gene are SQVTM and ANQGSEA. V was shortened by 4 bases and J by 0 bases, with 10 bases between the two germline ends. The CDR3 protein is CSVGTGLAKNIQYF. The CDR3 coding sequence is TGCAGCGTTGGTACAGGTTTAGCCAAAAACATTCAGTACTTC.

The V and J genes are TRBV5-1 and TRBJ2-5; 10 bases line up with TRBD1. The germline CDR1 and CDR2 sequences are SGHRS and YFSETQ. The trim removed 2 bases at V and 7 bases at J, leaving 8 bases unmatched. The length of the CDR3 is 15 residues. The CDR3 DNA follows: TGCGCCAGCAGCTTTGGGACAGGGGAAGAAGGGACCCAGTACTTC. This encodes CASSFGTGEEGTQYF.

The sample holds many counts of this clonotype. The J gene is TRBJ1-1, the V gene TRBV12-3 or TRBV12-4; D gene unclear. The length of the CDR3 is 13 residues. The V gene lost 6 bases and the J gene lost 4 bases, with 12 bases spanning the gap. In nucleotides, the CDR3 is TGTGCCAGCAGCTCGGATTTTCTCACTGAAGCTTTCTTT. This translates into CASSSDFLTEAFF.

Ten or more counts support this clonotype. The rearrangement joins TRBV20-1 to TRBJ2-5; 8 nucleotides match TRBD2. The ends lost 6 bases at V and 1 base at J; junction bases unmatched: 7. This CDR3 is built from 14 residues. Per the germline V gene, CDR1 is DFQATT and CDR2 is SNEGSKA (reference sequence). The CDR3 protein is CSASVAGFQETQYF. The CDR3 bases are TGCAGTGCCAGCGTAGCGGGGTTCCAAGAGACCCAGTACTTC.

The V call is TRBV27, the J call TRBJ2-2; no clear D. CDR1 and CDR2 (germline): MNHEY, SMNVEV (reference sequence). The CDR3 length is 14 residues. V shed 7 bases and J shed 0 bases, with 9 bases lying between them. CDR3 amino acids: CASKVGANTGELFF. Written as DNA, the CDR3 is TGTGCCAGCAAAGTGGGCGCGAACACCGGGGAGCTGTTTTTT.

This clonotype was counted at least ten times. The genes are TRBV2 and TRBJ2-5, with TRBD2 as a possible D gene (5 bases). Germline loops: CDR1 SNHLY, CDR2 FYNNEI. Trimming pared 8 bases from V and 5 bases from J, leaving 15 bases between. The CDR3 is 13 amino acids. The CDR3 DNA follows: TGTGCCAGCGTCTGGGAGCTCCGGGAGACCCAGTACTTC. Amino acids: CASVWELRETQYF.

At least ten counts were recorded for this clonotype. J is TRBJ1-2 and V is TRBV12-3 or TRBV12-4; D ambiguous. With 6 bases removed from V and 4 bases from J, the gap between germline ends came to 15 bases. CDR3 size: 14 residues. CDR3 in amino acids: CASSSRTLGYGYTF. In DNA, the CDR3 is TGTGCCAGCAGCTCACGCACACTAGGCTATGGCTACACCTTC.

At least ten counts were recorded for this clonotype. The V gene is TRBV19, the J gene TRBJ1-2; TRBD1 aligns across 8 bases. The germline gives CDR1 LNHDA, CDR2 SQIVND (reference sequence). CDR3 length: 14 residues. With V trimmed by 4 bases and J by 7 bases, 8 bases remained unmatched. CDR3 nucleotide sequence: TGTGCCAGTAGTAAGCCCCGGACAGGGCCTGGCTACACCTTC. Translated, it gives CASSKPRTGPGYTF.

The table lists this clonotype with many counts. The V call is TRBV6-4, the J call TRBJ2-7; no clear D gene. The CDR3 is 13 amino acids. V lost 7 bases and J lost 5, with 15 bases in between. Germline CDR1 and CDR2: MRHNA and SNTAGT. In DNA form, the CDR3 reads TGTGCCAGCATACACCAAGTCCGAAACGAGCAGTACTTC. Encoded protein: CASIHQVRNEQYF.

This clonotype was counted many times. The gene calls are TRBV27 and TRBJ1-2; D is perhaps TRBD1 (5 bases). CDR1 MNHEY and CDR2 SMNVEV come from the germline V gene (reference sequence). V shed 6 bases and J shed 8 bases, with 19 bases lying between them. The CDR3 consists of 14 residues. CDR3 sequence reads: CASSPRVTVEGYTF. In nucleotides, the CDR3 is TGTGCCAGCAGCCCCCGGGTGACAGTGGAAGGCTACACCTTC.

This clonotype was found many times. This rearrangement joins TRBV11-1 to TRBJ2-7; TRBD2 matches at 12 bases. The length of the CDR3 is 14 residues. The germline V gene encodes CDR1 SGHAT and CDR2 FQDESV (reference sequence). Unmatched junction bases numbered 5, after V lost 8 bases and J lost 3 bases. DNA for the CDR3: TGTGCCAGCGGATTGGGACTAGCGGGCTACGAGCAGTACTTC. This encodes CASGLGLAGYEQYF. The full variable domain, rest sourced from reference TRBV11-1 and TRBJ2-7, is EAEVAQSPRYKITEKSQAVAFWCDPISGHATLYWYRQILGQGPELLVQFQDESVVDDSQLPKDRFSAERLKGVDSTLKIQPAELGDSAMYLCASGLGLAGYEQYFGPGTRLTVT.

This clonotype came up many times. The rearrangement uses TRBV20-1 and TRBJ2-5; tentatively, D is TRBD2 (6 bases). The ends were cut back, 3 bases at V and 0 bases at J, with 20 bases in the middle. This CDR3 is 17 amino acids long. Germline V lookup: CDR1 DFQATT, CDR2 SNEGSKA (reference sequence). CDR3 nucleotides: TGCAGTGCTAGTCTTAGGAAGGCTAGCGTGCACCAAGAGACCCAGTACTTC. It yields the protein CSASLRKASVHQETQYF.

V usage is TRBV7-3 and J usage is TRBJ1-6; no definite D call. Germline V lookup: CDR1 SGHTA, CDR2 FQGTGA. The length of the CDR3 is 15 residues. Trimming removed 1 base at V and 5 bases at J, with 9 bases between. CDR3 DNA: TGTGCCAGCAGCTTAAATGCAGCAAATAATTCACCCCTCCACTTT. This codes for CASSLNAANNSPLHF.

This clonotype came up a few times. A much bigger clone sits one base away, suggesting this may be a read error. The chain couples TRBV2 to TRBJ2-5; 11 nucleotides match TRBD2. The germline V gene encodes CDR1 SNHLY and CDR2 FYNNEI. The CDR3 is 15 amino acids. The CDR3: CASTLAGGPEETKYF. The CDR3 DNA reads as TGTGCCAGCACCTTAGCGGGGGGGCCTGAGGAGACCAAGTACTTC.

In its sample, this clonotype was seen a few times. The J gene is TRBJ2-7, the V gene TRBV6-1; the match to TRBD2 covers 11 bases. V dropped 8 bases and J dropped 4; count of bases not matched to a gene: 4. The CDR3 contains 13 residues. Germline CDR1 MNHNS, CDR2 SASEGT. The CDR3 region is CASGSGGAYEQYF. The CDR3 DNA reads TGTGCCAGCGGTAGCGGGGGGGCTTACGAGCAGTACTTC.

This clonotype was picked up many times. For the CDR3, the DNA is TGTGCCAGCAGTCCTAGACAGGGTATGAACACTGAAGCTTTCTTT. As protein: CASSPRQGMNTEAFF. The chain links TRBV27 to TRBJ1-1; 7 nucleotides match TRBD1. V trimming: 5 bases; J trimming: 0 bases; junction bases outside the gene matches: 6. Germline CDR1 MNHEY, CDR2 SMNVEV (reference sequence). CDR3 length: 15 residues.